This entry concerns a single T cell receptor (beta chain). Repertoires were generated with immunoSEQ multiplex PCR, while TCRdb's copy carries only in-frame clones and drops some. The table lists hundreds of thousands of clones, around 81% of them singletons. The data were obtained in a study of blood T cell repertoires in COVID-19. The CDR3 consists of 15 residues. The germline V gene encodes CDR1 SGHTA and CDR2 FQGNSA. Trimming took off 5 bases at V and 10 bases at J, with 18 bases between the two ends. The rearrangement links TRBV7-2 to TRBJ1-6; a weak D match, TRBD1 (6 bases). Input material: peripheral blood. The receptor comes from a woman aged 50 to 65 with active or convalescent COVID-19. This CDR3 reads CASSRPGHAKSPLHF. In DNA, the CDR3 is TGTGCCAGCAGCCGTCCGGGACATGCCAAATCACCCCTCCACTTT.